This T cell receptor (beta chain) is drawn from a study of identical twins. TCRdb independently ran MiXCR on the 5' RACE reads; one entry per CDR3 protein. The sample includes more than 400,000 distinct CDR3 sequences, 15% of them seen just once. This CDR3 comprises 16 residues. Losses at the gene ends were 4 bases for V and 7 bases for J; bases not matched to a gene: 13. These same data were also listed under a study on yellow fever vaccine responses in identical twins.

The chain couples TRBV12-3 or TRBV12-4 to TRBJ2-1; 7 nucleotides agree with TRBD2. The sequencing input was CD4+ T cells sorted from blood. This clonotype was sampled from a woman younger than 30 in good health. In DNA form, the CDR3 reads TGTGCCAGCAGTTGGGTTGGCGGGGGATTGGGTAATGAGCAGTTCTTC. Residues: CASSWVGGGLGNEQFF.